The entry below describes one T cell receptor (beta chain). This sample was taken from a study of blood T cell repertoires in COVID-19. Overall study: Samples came from the United States, Italy and Spain, spanning acute and convalescent COVID-19. PBMCs, B-cell-depleted T cells, or T cells were the source of the cDNA or gDNA that made up the material.

Germline assignment: CDR1 LNHDA and CDR2 SQIVND (reference sequence). V gave up 10 bases and J gave up 1 base, with 15 bases separating them. CDR3 length: 14 residues. As originally analysed: Reference gene primer amplification in the assay estimated nucleated cell counts. Method: immunoSEQ multiplex PCR; TCRdb's copy keeps in-frame clones and lacks some. V, J and clone size are those of that table, while D and trimming were read from the DNA. The table includes over 200,000 clones, approximately 87% detected once. This sequence originates from a woman aged 50 to 65 with acute or convalescent COVID-19. The sequencing sample was made of peripheral blood. V gene TRBV19 combines with J gene TRBJ2-3; D possibly corresponds to TRBD2 (6 bases). The DNA for the CDR3 is TGTGCCACCTTGGGGGGAGTGCGCACAGATACGCAGTATTTT. Protein: CATLGGVRTDTQYF.